This TCR beta chain was sequenced for a study of beta chain features in type 1 diabetes. Study in general: Comparable age, gender and cell yields were observed in patients relative to healthy donors.

The entirety of the isolated RNA underwent reverse transcription, so expressed TCRB transcripts were sequenced. An average approximately 4 million reads came from naive, central memory and regulatory T cell samples. Sequencing used immunoSEQ multiplex PCR; TCRdb keeps in-frame clones, though not all of them. The sample consists of roughly 150,000 clones, over 9% of them appearing once. In the case of this clone: What it binds is unknown.

Whole-study findings and limits: Type 1 diabetes patients had moderately but significantly shorter TCRB CDR3s in all four CD4+ subsets. Cells expressing TCR highly could be over-represented by cDNA sequencing. For patients, the naive, central memory and Treg TCRB repertoires appeared more alike than for healthy donors.

The CDR3 loop spans 16 amino acids. Germline CDR1 reads SGHVS; CDR2 reads FQNEAQ. The J segment lost 5 bases and the V segment lost 5 bases, leaving 14 bases of the junction unmatched. The rearrangement links TRBV7-8 to TRBJ1-1; the match to TRBD1 covers 7 bases. The material sequenced was central memory CD4+ T cells from blood. The receptor was isolated from a man aged 25 to 40 with type 1 diabetes. CDR3 residues: CASSQFNRQGDTEAFF. The CDR3 region has the DNA TGTGCCAGCAGCCAATTCAATCGGCAGGGGGATACTGAAGCTTTCTTT.